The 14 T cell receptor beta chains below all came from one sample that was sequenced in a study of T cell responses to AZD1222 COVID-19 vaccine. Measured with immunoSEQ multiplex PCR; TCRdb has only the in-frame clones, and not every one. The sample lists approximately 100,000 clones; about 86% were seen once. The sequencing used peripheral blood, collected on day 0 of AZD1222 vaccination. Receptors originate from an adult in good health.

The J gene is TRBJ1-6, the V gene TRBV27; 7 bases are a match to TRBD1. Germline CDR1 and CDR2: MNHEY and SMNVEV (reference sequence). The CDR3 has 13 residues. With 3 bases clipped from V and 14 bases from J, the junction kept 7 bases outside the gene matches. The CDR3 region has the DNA TGTGCCAGCAGTTTTAATTTTGGACAGGCCCTCCACTTT. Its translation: CASSFNFGQALHF.

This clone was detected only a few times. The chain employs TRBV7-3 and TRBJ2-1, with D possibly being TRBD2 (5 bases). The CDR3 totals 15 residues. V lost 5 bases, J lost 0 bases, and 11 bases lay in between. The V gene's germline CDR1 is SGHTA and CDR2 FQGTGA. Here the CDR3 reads CASSPRRTSYNEQFF. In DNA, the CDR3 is TGTGCCAGCAGCCCTCGGAGGACCTCCTACAATGAGCAGTTCTTC. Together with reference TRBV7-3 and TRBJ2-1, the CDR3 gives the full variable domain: GAGVSQTPSNKVTEKGKYVELRCDPISGHTALYWYRQSLGQGPEFLIYFQGTGAADDSGLPNDRFFAVRPEGSVSTLKIQRTERGDSAVYLCASSPRRTSYNEQFFGPGTRLTVL.

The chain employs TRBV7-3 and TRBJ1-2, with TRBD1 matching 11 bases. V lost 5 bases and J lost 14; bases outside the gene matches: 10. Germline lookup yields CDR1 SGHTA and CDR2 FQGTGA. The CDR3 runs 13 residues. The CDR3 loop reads CASSPGTGGGITF. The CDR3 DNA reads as TGTGCCAGCAGCCCTGGGACAGGGGGAGGCATAACCTTC.

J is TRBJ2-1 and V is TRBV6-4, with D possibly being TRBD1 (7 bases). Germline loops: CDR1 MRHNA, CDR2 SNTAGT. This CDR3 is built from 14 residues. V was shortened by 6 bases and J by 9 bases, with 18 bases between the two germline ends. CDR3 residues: CASSLRAGGSEQFF. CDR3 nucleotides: TGTGCCAGCAGCCTCAGGGCAGGGGGGAGTGAGCAGTTCTTC.

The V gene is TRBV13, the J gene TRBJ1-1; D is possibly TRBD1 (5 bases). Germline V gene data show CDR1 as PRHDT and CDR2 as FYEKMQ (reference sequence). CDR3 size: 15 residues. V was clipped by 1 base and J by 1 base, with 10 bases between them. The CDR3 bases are TGTGCCAGCAGCTTAGAGGGGTCCAGGAACACTGAAGCTTTCTTT. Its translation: CASSLEGSRNTEAFF.

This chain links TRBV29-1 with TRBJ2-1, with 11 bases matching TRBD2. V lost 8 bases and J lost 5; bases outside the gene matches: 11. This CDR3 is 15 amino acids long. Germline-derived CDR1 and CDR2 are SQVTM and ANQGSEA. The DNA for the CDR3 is TGCAGCTCCTTTATGGGACTAGCGGTGAACAATGAGCAGTTCTTC. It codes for CSSFMGLAVNNEQFF.

In nucleotides, the CDR3 is TGTGCCTGGAGTTCACCGCAGGGGGATAATTCACCCCTCCACTTT. Residues: CAWSSPQGDNSPLHF. This rearrangement joins TRBV30 to TRBJ1-6, with 7 bases matching TRBD1. CDR3 length: 15 amino acids. After removal of 2 bases from V and 5 bases from J, the junction contained 6 bases not matched to a gene. The germline gives CDR1 GTSNPN, CDR2 SVGIG (reference sequence). Full variable domain (outside the CDR3, taken from reference TRBV30 and TRBJ1-6): SQTIHQWPATLVQPVGSPLSLECTVEGTSNPNLYWYRQAAGRGLQLLFYSVGIGQISSEVPQNLSASRPQDRQFILSSKKLLLSDSGFYLCAWSSPQGDNSPLHFGNGTRLTVT.

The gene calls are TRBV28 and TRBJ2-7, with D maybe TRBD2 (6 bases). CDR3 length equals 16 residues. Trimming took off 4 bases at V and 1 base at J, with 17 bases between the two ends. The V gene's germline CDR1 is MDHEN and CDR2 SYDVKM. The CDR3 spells CASSSRRDPTSYEQYF. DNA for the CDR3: TGTGCCAGCAGTTCCAGGCGGGACCCAACGTCCTACGAGCAGTACTTC.

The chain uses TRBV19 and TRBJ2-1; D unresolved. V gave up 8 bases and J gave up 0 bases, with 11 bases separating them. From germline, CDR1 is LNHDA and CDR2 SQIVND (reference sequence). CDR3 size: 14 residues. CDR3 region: CASSPVSSYNEQFF. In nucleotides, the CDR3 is TGTGCCAGTTCACCGGTTAGCTCCTACAATGAGCAGTTCTTC.

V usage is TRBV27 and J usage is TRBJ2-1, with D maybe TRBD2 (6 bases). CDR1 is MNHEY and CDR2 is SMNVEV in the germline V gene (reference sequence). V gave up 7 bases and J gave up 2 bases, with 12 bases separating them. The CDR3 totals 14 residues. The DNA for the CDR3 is TGTGCCAGCACTTTGGGAGGAACCTACAATGAGCAGTTCTTC. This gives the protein CASTLGGTYNEQFF.

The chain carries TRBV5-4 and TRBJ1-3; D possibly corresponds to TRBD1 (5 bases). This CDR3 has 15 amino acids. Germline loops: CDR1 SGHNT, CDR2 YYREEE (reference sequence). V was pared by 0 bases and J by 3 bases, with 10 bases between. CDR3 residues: CASSLGGAGGNTIYF. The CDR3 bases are TGTGCCAGCAGCTTGGGAGGGGCGGGTGGAAACACCATATATTTT.

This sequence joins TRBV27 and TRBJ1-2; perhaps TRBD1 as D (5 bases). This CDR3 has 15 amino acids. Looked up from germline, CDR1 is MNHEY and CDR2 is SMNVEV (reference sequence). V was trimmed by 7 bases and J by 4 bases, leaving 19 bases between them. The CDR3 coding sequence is TGTGCCAGCACCCCCAGAAAGGGGTTTGGCTATGGCTACACCTTC. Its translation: CASTPRKGFGYGYTF.

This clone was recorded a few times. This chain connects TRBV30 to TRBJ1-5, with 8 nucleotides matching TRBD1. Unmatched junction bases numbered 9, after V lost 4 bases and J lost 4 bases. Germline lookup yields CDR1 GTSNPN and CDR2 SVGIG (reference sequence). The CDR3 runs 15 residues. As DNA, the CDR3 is TGTGCCTGGAAGGTTCAGGACAGGGAAAATCAGCCCCAGCATTTT. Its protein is CAWKVQDRENQPQHF.

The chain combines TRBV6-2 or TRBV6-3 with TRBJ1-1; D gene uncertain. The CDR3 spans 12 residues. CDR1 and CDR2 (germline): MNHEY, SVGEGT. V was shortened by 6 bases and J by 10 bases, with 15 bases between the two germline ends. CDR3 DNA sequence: TGTGCCAGCAGCCCTGAGGCGGTTCGAGCTTTCTTT. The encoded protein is CASSPEAVRAFF.